These 21 T cell receptor beta chains originate from one sample sequenced in a study of cytomegalovirus exposure and HLA in healthy donors. PCR amplification relied on 60 Vbeta primers (plus 13 Jbeta primers). The protocol was immunoSEQ multiplex PCR, while the TCRdb copy is restricted to in-frame clones and leaves out a portion. The table shows some 100,000 clones, with about 80% occurring only once. The material sequenced was PBMCs. These TCRs come from a female donor in good health and CMV-seronegative.

This CDR3 is CASSLPGGSEQYF. The CDR3 nucleotides are TGTGCCAGCAGTTTGCCCGGGGGTTCCGAGCAGTACTTC. The V gene is TRBV28, the J gene TRBJ2-7; weak D call: TRBD2 (6 bases). V was cut by 3 bases and J by 6 bases, with 12 bases left in between. CDR3 length: 13 amino acids. Germline CDR1 reads MDHEN; CDR2 reads SYDVKM.

The rearrangement joins TRBV7-9 to TRBJ1-6; 7 bases line up with TRBD1. The CDR3 sequence is 15 residues long. Per germline, CDR1 SEHNR and CDR2 FQNEAQ (reference sequence). V shed 5 bases and J 6 bases; nucleotides not matched to a gene: 7. The CDR3 loop reads CASSGTEVLNSPLHF. As DNA, the CDR3 is TGTGCCAGCAGCGGGACAGAAGTTCTTAATTCACCCCTCCACTTT. The full variable domain, in which reference TRBV7-9 and TRBJ1-6 provide the parts outside the CDR3, is DTGVSQNPRHKITKRGQNVTFRCDPISEHNRLYWYRQTLGQGPEFLTYFQNEAQLEKSRLLSDRFSAERPKGSFSTLEIQRTEQGDSAMYLCASSGTEVLNSPLHFGNGTRLTVT.

The rearrangement links TRBV5-6 to TRBJ2-3, with TRBD2 identical over 11 bases. The CDR3 runs to 16 residues. In germline, CDR1 is SGHDT, CDR2 YYEEEE. V shed 4 bases and J 5 bases; nucleotides not matched to a gene: 9. In nucleotides, the CDR3 is TGTGCCAGCAGCGAGTTAGCGGGGGGGCTTGGAGATACGCAGTATTTT. Protein product: CASSELAGGLGDTQYF. Drawing the rest from reference TRBV5-6 and TRBJ2-3, the complete variable domain is DAGVTQSPTHLIKTRGQQVTLRCSPKSGHDTVSWYQQALGQGPQFIFQYYEEEERQRGNFPDRFSGHQFPNYSSELNVNALLLGDSALYLCASSELAGGLGDTQYFGPGTRLTVL.

The J gene is TRBJ2-7, the V gene TRBV14; 7 bases are a match to TRBD1. J lost 5 bases, V lost 1 base, and 8 bases had no gene match. This CDR3 is 15 amino acids long. The V gene's germline CDR1 is SGHDN and CDR2 FVKESK. The CDR3 sequence is CASSQVEGGVNEQYF. CDR3 coding DNA: TGTGCCAGCAGCCAAGTAGAAGGGGGCGTTAACGAGCAGTACTTC.

This clone was counted only a few times. The chain carries TRBV18 and TRBJ2-7; D gene ambiguous. Between the trimmed V and J ends, which lost 2 bases and 3 bases, there was a span of 8 bases. This CDR3 comprises 13 residues. Germline V CDR1 and CDR2: KGHSH, LQKENI. The CDR3 nucleotides are TGTGCCAGCTCACCAACTTCGGTCTACGAGCAGTACTTC. Amino acids: CASSPTSVYEQYF.

This clone appeared a few times. The chain uses TRBV30 and TRBJ2-5; D is possibly TRBD1 (5 bases). The V end was cut by 0 bases, the J end by 5 bases, with 10 bases between. CDR3 size: 13 residues. Germline V gene lookup returns CDR1 GTSNPN and CDR2 SVGIG (reference sequence). The CDR3 coding sequence is TGTGCCTGGAGTGTAAAAGGGGCCGAGACCCAGTACTTC. This translates into CAWSVKGAETQYF.

The chain carries TRBV6-4 and TRBJ2-1; TRBD2 matches at 7 bases. The length of the CDR3 is 16 residues. V dropped 5 bases and J dropped 9; count of bases not matched to a gene: 16. Germline V gene data show CDR1 as MRHNA and CDR2 as SNTAGT. This CDR3 reads CASSMSGASRVGEQFF. The DNA for the CDR3 is TGTGCCAGCAGTATGAGCGGGGCCTCCCGGGTCGGTGAGCAGTTCTTC.

The rearrangement joins TRBV30 to TRBJ1-1; D remains unclear. This CDR3 is built from 14 residues. Germline CDR1 and CDR2: GTSNPN and SVGIG (reference sequence). V was shortened by 0 bases and J by 2 bases, with 10 bases between the two germline ends. The CDR3 reads CAWSVLPANTEAFF. CDR3 DNA: TGTGCCTGGAGTGTACTACCAGCTAACACTGAAGCTTTCTTT.

The gene calls are TRBV29-1 and TRBJ2-3; D possibly corresponds to TRBD2 (6 bases). CDR1 SQVTM and CDR2 ANQGSEA come from the germline V gene. V dropped 4 bases and J dropped 5 bases, with 10 bases sitting between them. The CDR3 covers 12 residues. CDR3 sequence (DNA): TGCAGCGTTGTGGGGGGAGGAGATACGCAGTATTTT. Translation gives CSVVGGGDTQYF.

The chain is built from TRBV6-1 and TRBJ1-2, with D perhaps matching TRBD1 (5 bases). Trimming removed 2 bases from V and 2 bases from J, with 9 bases in between. The CDR3 extends over 14 amino acids. CDR1 and CDR2 (germline): MNHNS, SASEGT. CDR3 in DNA: TGTGCCAGCAGTGAACCGGGGGGGAACTATGGCTACACCTTC. This encodes CASSEPGGNYGYTF.

V usage is TRBV1 and J usage is TRBJ2-5; the table's D call, TRBD2, has no DNA check behind it. TRBV1 corresponds to a pseudogene. CDR3 length: 18 residues. The CDR3 DNA is TGCACCAGCAGCCAAGTCGCCCAGCGGGGGAGTTGGAAAGAGACCCAGTACTTC. Protein: CTSSQVAQRGSWKETQYF.

The chain combines TRBV10-1 with TRBJ2-7, with 7 nucleotides matching TRBD1. V trimming: 5 bases; J trimming: 3 bases; junction bases outside the gene matches: 7. Germline V gene data show CDR1 as WNHNN and CDR2 as SYGVQD (reference sequence). This CDR3 contains 14 residues. DNA of the CDR3: TGCGCCAGCAGTAACGACAGGGATGACTACGAGCAGTACTTC. It is translated as CASSNDRDDYEQYF.

The V and J genes are TRBV11-2 and TRBJ1-1; D uncertain. Germline V lookup: CDR1 SGHAT, CDR2 FQNNGV. This CDR3 spans 12 amino acids. V gave up 5 bases and J gave up 0 bases, with 4 bases separating them. CDR3 region: CASSQLNTEAFF. The CDR3 region has the DNA TGTGCCAGCAGCCAGTTGAACACTGAAGCTTTCTTT. Based on the CDR3 plus reference TRBV11-2 and TRBJ1-1, the full variable domain is EAGVAQSPRYKIIEKRQSVAFWCNPISGHATLYWYQQILGQGPKLLIQFQNNGVVDDSQLPKDRFSAERLKGVDSTLKIQPAKLEDSAVYLCASSQLNTEAFFGQGTRLTVV.

Regarding this clone: At one end the junction does not follow the germline gene, possibly because of a read error. The chain links TRBV6-5 to TRBJ2-7; 7 bases agree with TRBD2. CDR3 size: 12 residues. The V gene's germline CDR1 is MNHEY and CDR2 SVGAGI. Written as DNA, the CDR3 is TGTGCCAGCAGTAATAGCGGACTAGGGCTGCACTTC. It translates to CASSNSGLGLHF.

The chain has TRBV10-3 and TRBJ2-2; possibly TRBD2 for D (6 bases). The germline V gene has CDR1 ENHRY and CDR2 SYGVKD. The V end lost 5 bases, the J end lost 3 bases, and 10 bases lay between the germline ends. The CDR3 loop spans 14 amino acids. As DNA, the CDR3 is TGTGCCATCAGTTTGGCTAGCGACACCGGGGAGCTGTTTTTT. Amino acid sequence: CAISLASDTGELFF.

A remark on this clone: A junction end diverges from the germline sequence, so it may reflect a read error. This chain uses TRBV7-9 with TRBJ1-3, with TRBD1 as a possible D gene (5 bases). The CDR3 contains 16 residues. Per germline, CDR1 SEHNR and CDR2 FQNEAQ (reference sequence). The CDR3 reads CSSSVISEGVLNTIYF. CDR3 in DNA: TGTTCCAGCAGCGTGATATCCGAAGGGGTTTTAAACACCATATATTTT. Looking up the rest from reference TRBV7-9 and TRBJ1-3 gives the full variable domain: DTGVSQNPRHKITKRGQNVTFRCDPISEHNRLYWYRQTLGQGPEFLTYFQNEAQLEKSRLLSDRFSAERPKGSFSTLEIQRTEQGDSAMYLCSSSVISEGVLNTIYFGEGSWLTVV.

This clone was detected once. J is TRBJ1-6 and V is TRBV28, with a weak D call TRBD1 (5 bases). This CDR3 has 14 amino acids. The ends were cut back, 5 bases at V and 6 bases at J, with 11 bases in the middle. Germline CDR1 reads MDHEN; CDR2 reads SYDVKM. The CDR3 DNA follows: TGTGCCAGCAGTCAGGGCGCGCGTAATTCACCCCTCCACTTT. This sequence encodes CASSQGARNSPLHF.

The chain has TRBV5-1 and TRBJ2-3, with 10 bases that match TRBD1. This CDR3 is 16 amino acids long. The V gene end was trimmed by 4 bases and the J gene end by 2 bases; junction bases not matched to a gene: 7. Per germline, CDR1 SGHRS and CDR2 YFSETQ. The CDR3 DNA reads TGCGCCAGCAGCCCCGGGACAGGGGCTTTCACAGATACGCAGTATTTT. Amino acids: CASSPGTGAFTDTQYF. The whole variable domain, filled in from reference TRBV5-1 and TRBJ2-3, reads KAGVTQTPRYLIKTRGQQVTLSCSPISGHRSVSWYQQTPGQGLQFLFEYFSETQRNKGNFPGRFSGRQFSNSRSEMNVSTLELGDSALYLCASSPGTGAFTDTQYFGPGTRLTVL.

V is TRBV7-2 and J is TRBJ1-1; no firm D call. Trimming stripped 5 bases from V and 10 bases from J, with 20 bases between. Per germline, CDR1 SGHTA and CDR2 FQGNSA. This CDR3 is 14 amino acids long. The CDR3 spells CASSPFVEAERAFF. Written as DNA, the CDR3 is TGTGCCAGCAGCCCGTTCGTCGAAGCCGAGAGAGCTTTCTTT.

This rearrangement joins TRBV7-9 to TRBJ2-1; D call uncertain. V was pared by 6 bases and J by 3 bases, with 9 bases between. The CDR3 totals 13 residues. Germline lookup yields CDR1 SEHNR and CDR2 FQNEAQ (reference sequence). The CDR3 loop is CASSPPRYNEQFF. CDR3 in DNA: TGTGCCAGCAGTCCCCCCCGCTACAATGAGCAGTTCTTC.

The chain uses TRBV6-5 and TRBJ2-7, with TRBD1 identical over 9 bases. The length of the CDR3 is 15 residues. Germline V gives CDR1 MNHEY, CDR2 SVGAGI. V lost 5 bases and J lost 2; bases outside the gene matches: 7. DNA for the CDR3: TGTGCCAGCAGTAAGGGGACAGGGACCGCCTACGAGCAGTACTTC. Its protein product is CASSKGTGTAYEQYF.